Sequencing of this T cell receptor (beta chain) was carried out in a study of T cell responses to AZD1222 COVID-19 vaccine. This table comes from immunoSEQ multiplex PCR, and its TCRdb copy is limited to in-frame clones, with some not included. Here the sample spans roughly 180,000 clones, around 94% being singletons. The junction had 22 bases not matched to a gene; V was cut back by 6 bases and J by 6 bases. The CDR3 is made up of 20 amino acids. The germline CDR1 and CDR2 sequences are SNHLY and FYNNEI. The sample in question was peripheral blood, obtained 28 days after the second AZD1222 dose. This TCR was sampled from an adult who received the AZD1222 COVID-19 vaccine. The chain links TRBV2 to TRBJ2-1; 11 nucleotides agree with TRBD2. The CDR3 loop is CASSVLIVAGGPLLGNEQFF. Here the CDR3 DNA reads TGTGCCAGCAGCGTTCTGATAGTAGCGGGAGGGCCTCTTCTGGGCAATGAGCAGTTCTTC.